This paragraph reports one T cell receptor beta chain. Its cognate antigen has yet to be identified. No clone much larger than this one lies a single base away; base qualities are absent. A second Seattle source provided samples from volunteer blood donors who had recovered from COVID-19. Each collaborating institution followed its own protocols to collect whole blood in K2EDTA tubes. For TCRbeta analysis, collaborators shipped samples as frozen whole blood, isolated PBMCs, or DNA extracted from either of those sample types. The CDR3 runs 14 amino acids, cysteine and phenylalanine included. Only CDR3 DNA is held: 42 bases, read in frame from base 1. V and J lose 5 bases and 0 bases, and a span of 10 bases separates them. CDR1 and CDR2, looked up from the germline V gene, are KGHSH and LQKENI. The immunoSEQ Assay, a bias-controlled multiplex PCR, was used to amplify TCRbeta CDR3 regions from genomic DNA. For the original study's pipeline: Nucleated cell counts per sample were estimated from amplification of reference gene primers within the assay. To quantify the absolute abundance of each unique TCRbeta CDR3 rearrangement, sequence reads were collapsed and filtered. For each sample, productive Simpson clonality was calculated as the square root of Simpson's diversity index across productive rearrangements. TCRdb mirrors the immuneACCESS table, restricted to in-frame sequences. Some clones are absent from its copies; in checked studies, under half trace to an unresolved V gene, and the reason for the others is unknown. D and trimming were read from the DNA, whereas the V and J calls and clone size are those reported in that table. Counted in this sample were approximately 170,000 clones; 70% to 90% of them appeared once. The ten largest account for around 1.9% of the sample.

These data originate in a study of blood T cell repertoires in COVID-19 (dated by TCRdb to about 2020). For the wider study: Samples from collaborators originated in the United States, Italy and Spain and spanned both the acute and convalescent phases of COVID-19. A freely available public database, intended as a resource for researchers studying the immune response to SARS-CoV-2, is where the repertoires were released. The material from the prospective study consisted of cDNA or gDNA derived from T cells, B-cell-depleted T cells, or PBMCs. The dataset comprised deeply sampled blood TCRbeta repertoires from subjects exposed to, actively infected with, or recovered from COVID-19. Where available, HLA class I and class II types were taken from metadata supplied by the sample provider and were not determined by assay-based typing. The sample metadata nearly always contained a de-identified subject ID, COVID-19 status, age in years and sex. Samples came from the ongoing ImmuneRACE study (first 160 participants) plus 1,254 subjects from 6 global collaborators. What the work shows at the level of the full study, not this receptor alone: The quantity of clinical and demographic metadata differed by source and by participant and was supplied without curation.

The TCR comes from a man aged 18 to 35 who had recovered from COVID-19. The rearrangement combines TRBV18 with TRBJ2-5, with the D gene too uncertain to name. The sequenced sample was peripheral blood. The nucleotides read TGTGCCAGCTCATTACTCGAGTACCAAGAGACCCAGTACTTC. Translated, it gives CASSLLEYQETQYF.